Following are 19 T cell receptor beta chains from one sample sequenced in a study of blood T cells in healthy people across ages. With a J-beta primer mix and a sample-barcoded 5' primer, a second PCR ran 7 to 11 cycles. MiXCR was run by TCRdb on the 5' RACE reads, yielding one entry per CDR3 protein. The sample has approximately 1.5 million distinct CDR3 sequences, approximately 32% seen once. The sequenced sample consisted of blood. The receptors were gathered from a woman aged 25 to 39 in good health.

This clonotype was found a few times. This chain links TRBV7-8 with TRBJ2-5; no reliable D call. Trimming stripped 4 bases from V and 3 bases from J, with 15 bases between. Germline lookup yields CDR1 SGHVS and CDR2 FQNEAQ. The CDR3 runs to 15 residues. As DNA, the CDR3 is TGTGCCAGCAGCTCAGGACCGTCCGAGGAAGAGACCCAGTACTTC. As protein: CASSSGPSEEETQYF.

This chain links TRBV5-1 with TRBJ1-6; 9 positions match TRBD1. V trimming: 4 bases; J trimming: 4 bases; junction bases outside the gene matches: 3. The CDR3 has 15 residues. In germline, CDR1 is SGHRS, CDR2 YFSETQ. The CDR3 loop reads CASSPDRGYNSPLHF. The DNA of the CDR3 is TGCGCCAGCAGCCCCGACAGGGGGTATAATTCACCCCTCCACTTT.

A few counts support this clonotype. The V gene is TRBV5-5, the J gene TRBJ2-5, with D unresolved. Trimming took 4 bases from V and 7 from J, leaving 11 bases between them. Germline CDR1 SGHKS, CDR2 YYEKEE (reference sequence). The CDR3 extends over 12 amino acids. The CDR3 DNA sequence: TGTGCCAGCAGCGTGATCCGAGGGACCCAGTACTTC. Encoded protein: CASSVIRGTQYF.

V is TRBV29-1 and J is TRBJ2-5, with TRBD1 identical over 10 bases. The CDR3 is 15 amino acids. Looked up from germline, CDR1 is SQVTM and CDR2 is ANQGSEA. V was pared by 4 bases and J by 10 bases, with 15 bases of the junction left unmatched. This CDR3 reads CSVVGQGLNVERQYF. The CDR3 nucleotides read TGCAGCGTTGTGGGACAGGGGTTAAACGTTGAGCGCCAGTACTTC.

This clonotype was picked up a small number of times. The rearrangement links TRBV12-3 or TRBV12-4 to TRBJ2-4; 7 bases agree with TRBD1. The J segment lost 0 bases and the V segment lost 7 bases, leaving 6 bases of the junction unmatched. This CDR3 has 15 amino acids. Here the CDR3 reads CASKPPGGAKNIQYF. As DNA, the CDR3 is TGTGCCAGCAAACCCCCAGGGGGAGCCAAAAACATTCAGTACTTC.

The rearrangement links TRBV14 to TRBJ2-3; no definite D call. The germline CDR1 and CDR2 sequences are SGHDN and FVKESK. Trimming removed 0 bases from V and 6 bases from J, with 13 bases in between. CDR3 length equals 15 residues. The CDR3 DNA sequence: TGTGCCAGCAGCCAAGATTTGAGGTCAAGTGATACGCAGTATTTT. Its translation is CASSQDLRSSDTQYF.

Here the CDR3 reads CAARLAGGTDTQYF. CDR3 DNA: TGTGCCGCCCGACTAGCGGGGGGCACAGATACGCAGTATTTT. The chain joins TRBV30 to TRBJ2-3; 12 bases are a match to TRBD2. The length of the CDR3 is 14 residues. The germline gives CDR1 GTSNPN, CDR2 SVGIG (reference sequence). Germline trimming cut 8 bases from V and 1 base from J; bases unmatched to any gene: 4.

V gene TRBV9 combines with J gene TRBJ2-3; the D call may be TRBD1 or TRBD2 (6 bases each). The V and J ends lost 4 bases and 2 bases respectively, with 17 bases between them. The CDR3 is 16 amino acids. The germline gives CDR1 SGDLS, CDR2 YYNGEE. Written as DNA, the CDR3 is TGTGCCAGCAGCTTAATATCGGGGGCCACCACAGATACGCAGTATTTT. This gives the protein CASSLISGATTDTQYF.

This clonotype was found a few times. The chain links TRBV3-1 to TRBJ1-2, with unresolved D. CDR1 LGHDT and CDR2 YNNKEL come from the germline V gene (reference sequence). With 0 bases removed from V and 2 bases from J, the gap between germline ends came to 10 bases. CDR3 length: 15 amino acids. The CDR3 sequence: CASSQDLWVNYGYTF. The CDR3 nucleotides are TGTGCCAGCAGCCAAGATTTGTGGGTAAACTATGGCTACACCTTC.

A remark on this clonotype: With a much larger clone just one base away, this may be a read error. CDR3 sequence (DNA): TGTACCAGCAGTGAAGTAGGTGGGTTCTACGAGCAGTACTTC. Encoded protein: CTSSEVGGFYEQYF. The chain joins TRBV6-1 to TRBJ2-7, with unresolved D. The CDR3 has 14 residues. The germline V gene has CDR1 MNHNS and CDR2 SASEGT.

There are many counts of this clonotype. This chain joins TRBV11-2 and TRBJ2-5; D is undetermined. Trimming cost V 1 base and J 3 bases, with 6 bases left between them. The CDR3 is 13 amino acids. Germline V CDR1 and CDR2: SGHAT, FQNNGV. The CDR3 loop reads CASSLGAKETQYF. CDR3 DNA sequence: TGTGCCAGCAGCTTAGGGGCTAAAGAGACCCAGTACTTC.

The rearrangement joins TRBV12-3 or TRBV12-4 to TRBJ1-2; D is unresolved. Trimming stripped 7 bases from V and 8 bases from J, with 17 bases between. The CDR3 totals 13 residues. CDR3 DNA sequence: TGTGCCAGCACCCCCGGAAAGGGCGGAGGCTACACCTTC. Translated, it gives CASTPGKGGGYTF.

This clonotype was counted only a few times. The gene calls are TRBV20-1 and TRBJ2-7; D remains ambiguous. With the DNA end fitting TRBJ2-5 better, the J assignment may be wrong. The CDR3 has 12 amino acids. Germline loops: CDR1 DFQATT, CDR2 SNEGSKA (reference sequence). Here the CDR3 DNA reads TGCAGTGCCCAAGAGATGAGAGGGACCCAGTACTTC. As protein: CSAQEMRGTQYF.

The gene calls are TRBV15 and TRBJ1-6; the D gene is possibly TRBD1 (5 bases). The CDR3 spans 14 residues. Germline CDR1 is LNHNV and CDR2 is YYDKDF (reference sequence). V lost 8 bases and J lost 3, with 11 bases in between. This CDR3 is CATGGDDYNSPLHF. The CDR3 DNA sequence: TGTGCCACCGGTGGGGACGACTATAATTCACCCCTCCACTTT.

V usage is TRBV28 and J usage is TRBJ2-7; 9 bases are a match to TRBD2. CDR3 length: 15 residues. With 9 bases clipped from V and 2 bases from J, the junction kept 11 bases outside the gene matches. Germline lookup yields CDR1 MDHEN and CDR2 SYDVKM. CDR3 bases: TGTGCCAGGGGGGAAGGCGGGAGGGAAACCTACGAGCAGTACTTC. This encodes CARGEGGRETYEQYF. Together with reference TRBV28 and TRBJ2-7, the CDR3 gives the full variable domain: DVKVTQSSRYLVKRTGEKVFLECVQDMDHENMFWYRQDPGLGLRLIYFSYDVKMKEKGDIPEGYSVSREKKERFSLILESASTNQTSMYLCARGEGGRETYEQYFGPGTRLTVT.

This clonotype was seen repeatedly, ten times or more. The rearrangement uses TRBV20-1 and TRBJ2-1, with 13 bases aligning to TRBD2. CDR1 DFQATT and CDR2 SNEGSKA come from the germline V gene (reference sequence). The CDR3 runs to 14 residues. The J segment lost 4 bases and the V segment lost 6 bases, leaving 3 bases of the junction unmatched. CDR3 coding DNA: TGCAGTGCCACGGGACTAGCGGGATACAATGAGCAGTTCTTC. This gives the protein CSATGLAGYNEQFF.

Concerning this clonotype: At one end the junction does not follow the germline gene, possibly because of a read error. The chain recombines TRBV11-1 with TRBJ2-7, with D possibly matching TRBD2 (6 bases). Looked up from germline, CDR1 is SGHAT and CDR2 is FQDESV (reference sequence). CDR3 length: 15 residues. CDR3 loop: CVSSFGDSPPDEQYF. As DNA, the CDR3 is TGTGTCAGCAGCTTTGGGGACTCTCCCCCCGACGAGCAGTACTTC.

The rearrangement links TRBV6-5 to TRBJ2-7, with a weak D call TRBD2 (7 bases). The germline V gene encodes CDR1 MNHEY and CDR2 SVGAGI. V was cut by 7 bases and J by 6 bases, with 16 bases left in between. CDR3 length: 13 amino acids. The CDR3 sequence: CASTRGGFSEQYF. The CDR3 DNA is TGTGCCAGCACAAGGGGGGGTTTTTCCGAGCAGTACTTC.

The rearrangement uses TRBV10-3 and TRBJ1-2; TRBD1 matches at 9 bases. The V gene end was trimmed by 2 bases and the J gene end by 4 bases; junction bases not matched to a gene: 5. The CDR3 loop spans 15 amino acids. The germline gives CDR1 ENHRY, CDR2 SYGVKD. This chain's CDR3 is CAISEVDRGFYGYTF. The CDR3 bases are TGTGCCATCAGTGAGGTGGACAGGGGTTTCTATGGCTACACCTTC.